This T cell receptor beta chain was retrieved from a study of a mutant IDH1 vaccine in newly diagnosed glioma. Study as a whole: The start of vaccination came 4-6 weeks after radiotherapy alone, or with temozolomide cycles.

This clone was detected once. The antigen is not known. This table comes from immunoSEQ multiplex PCR, and its TCRdb copy is limited to in-frame clones, with some not included. The profile shows tens of thousands of clones, roughly 78% of them singletons. The germline V and J ends were trimmed by 0 bases and 5 bases, with 17 bases remaining between them. The germline CDR1 and CDR2 sequences are ENHRY and SYGVKD. The CDR3 is 16 amino acids. Time point meaning: week 5, during vaccination. Every vaccine dose comprised 300 ug of mutant IDH1 20-mer peptide plus topical imiquimod. Donors harbored newly found WHO grade 3 or 4 IDH1-mutant, ATRX-lost astrocytomas.

Sequences were derived from PBMCs, sampled from a glioma patient whose treatment included an IDH1 peptide vaccine. This chain connects TRBV10-3 to TRBJ2-7; tentatively, D is TRBD1 (5 bases). The clonotype comes from a woman aged 40 to 55 with glioma. The CDR3 here is CAISESAGAPGDEQYF. CDR3 sequence (DNA): TGTGCCATCAGTGAGTCGGCTGGGGCGCCGGGCGACGAGCAGTACTTC.